These 29 T cell receptor beta chains came from one sample sequenced in a study of CD8 T cells in ankylosing spondylitis. One entry per CDR3 protein results from TCRdb running MiXCR on the 5' RACE reads. Among 300,000 to 400,000 distinct CDR3 sequences listed, more than 9% were seen once. Material for sequencing was blood, either unsorted or a sorted T cell fraction (not recorded which). Receptors originate from a female donor with ankylosing spondylitis or in good health (not recorded which).

As regards this clonotype: It may be a read error: a sequence one base away is much more abundant. The rearrangement uses TRBV20-1 and TRBJ2-5; 9 bases agree with TRBD2. The CDR3 has 16 amino acids. The germline CDR1 and CDR2 sequences are DFQATT and SNEGSKA (reference sequence). The V segment lost 3 bases and the J segment 1 base; nucleotides outside the gene matches: 9. The CDR3 loop is CSARAWASGAQETQYF. The CDR3 nucleotides read TGCAGTGCTAGGGCTTGGGCTAGCGGGGCCCAAGAGACCCAGTACTTC.

This clonotype has a count of ten or more. The chain links TRBV5-1 to TRBJ2-5; 8 bases map to TRBD1. The ends lost 0 bases at V and 1 base at J; junction bases unmatched: 5. Germline CDR1 and CDR2: SGHRS and YFSETQ. CDR3 length equals 16 residues. The CDR3 sequence: CASSLAQGGGQETQYF. The CDR3 DNA sequence: TGCGCCAGCAGCTTGGCACAGGGGGGCGGCCAAGAGACCCAGTACTTC.

This clonotype was seen more than once but under ten times. The chain recombines TRBV12-3 or TRBV12-4 with TRBJ2-1, with TRBD1 matching 7 bases. The CDR3 extends over 16 amino acids. Trimming removed 4 bases from V and 2 bases from J; junction bases left unmatched: 8. In nucleotides, the CDR3 is TGTGCCAGCAGTTACCGGACAGGTTACACCTACAATGAGCAGTTCTTC. Translation gives CASSYRTGYTYNEQFF.

This clonotype has more than one count but fewer than ten. The gene calls are TRBV12-3 or TRBV12-4 and TRBJ2-7; D remains ambiguous. The CDR3 is 13 amino acids. Deletions cut 8 bases from V and 3 bases from J, with 14 bases between. For the CDR3, the DNA is TGTGCCAGCGGATCCTCGCCAAGCTACGAGCAGTACTTC. Protein: CASGSSPSYEQYF.

This clonotype has at least ten counts. The rearrangement joins TRBV20-1 to TRBJ1-6; TRBD1 agrees at 10 bases. The CDR3 sequence is 19 residues long. V shed 5 bases, J shed 10 bases, and the junction held 23 bases outside the gene matches. Germline V gene sequence: CDR1 DFQATT, CDR2 SNEGSKA (reference sequence). The CDR3 sequence: CSARERDRGGIAGESPLHF. CDR3 coding DNA: TGCAGTGCTCGCGAAAGGGACAGGGGAGGTATAGCGGGCGAGTCACCCCTCCACTTT.

The chain couples TRBV3-1 to TRBJ2-2; D gene uncertain. Trimming removed 2 bases from V and 6 bases from J, with 10 bases in between. The length of the CDR3 is 14 residues. CDR1 is LGHDT and CDR2 is YNNKEL in the germline V gene (reference sequence). The DNA for the CDR3 is TGTGCCAGCAGCCAACTGGTTGTCCCCGGGGAGCTGTTTTTT. Protein product: CASSQLVVPGELFF.

This rearrangement joins TRBV20-1 to TRBJ1-4; weak D call: TRBD1 (5 bases). Germline CDR1 is DFQATT and CDR2 is SNEGSKA (reference sequence). The V and J ends lost 4 bases and 8 bases respectively, with 17 bases between them. The CDR3 length is 14 residues. The CDR3 nucleotides read TGCAGTGCTAAAAACCGGGACGCGATGGAAAAACTGTTTTTT. This sequence encodes CSAKNRDAMEKLFF.

There are many counts of this clonotype. The chain carries TRBV5-1 and TRBJ2-1, with a possible D match to TRBD1 (5 bases). Germline CDR1 is SGHRS and CDR2 is YFSETQ. The CDR3 has 13 residues. V lost 0 bases and J 10 bases, leaving 11 bases between the germline ends. The DNA of the CDR3 is TGCGCCAGCAGCTTGGAGTCAGGGTACGAGCAGTTCTTC. It specifies CASSLESGYEQFF.

This clonotype showed up many times. The V gene is TRBV6-1, the J gene TRBJ2-1; D may be TRBD2 (5 bases). The germline CDR1 and CDR2 sequences are MNHNS and SASEGT. This CDR3 spans 16 amino acids. Trimming removed 3 bases at V and 4 bases at J, with 16 bases between. The CDR3 loop is CASSDIRAEKYNEQFF. DNA of the CDR3: TGTGCCAGCAGTGACATCCGAGCGGAGAAGTACAATGAGCAGTTCTTC.

In its sample, this clonotype was seen many times. The V gene is TRBV2, the J gene TRBJ1-4; D gene ambiguous. The CDR3 sequence is 13 residues long. Trimming took 6 bases from V and 0 from J, leaving 5 bases between them. Looked up from germline, CDR1 is SNHLY and CDR2 is FYNNEI. The DNA for the CDR3 is TGTGCCAGCAGCCGAGCAACTAATGAAAAACTGTTTTTT. Translated: CASSRATNEKLFF. The full variable domain, completed using reference TRBV2 and TRBJ1-4, is EPEVTQTPSHQVTQMGQEVILRCVPISNHLYFYWYRQILGQKVEFLVSFYNNEISEKSEIFDDQFSVERPDGSNFTLKIRSTKLEDSAMYFCASSRATNEKLFFGSGTQLSVL.

This clonotype was counted at least ten times. This chain joins TRBV12-3 or TRBV12-4 and TRBJ1-4; no clear D. The CDR3 is made up of 12 amino acids. Trimming took 7 bases from V and 7 from J, leaving 10 bases between them. The CDR3, as DNA: TGTGCCAGCACGAATTCGGGTGAAAAACTGTTTTTT. Translation: CASTNSGEKLFF.

This clonotype was seen more than once but under ten times. V gene TRBV20-1 combines with J gene TRBJ2-3; D might be TRBD2 (5 bases). CDR3 length equals 14 residues. Germline V gene sequence: CDR1 DFQATT, CDR2 SNEGSKA (reference sequence). V gave up 2 bases and J gave up 3 bases, with 12 bases separating them. CDR3 protein: CSARYATSTDTQYF. CDR3 coding DNA: TGCAGTGCTAGATACGCTACTAGTACAGATACGCAGTATTTT.

In the case of this clonotype: A much larger clone differs by one base, so this may be a read error. The chain links TRBV5-8 to TRBJ2-1, with D possibly being TRBD1 (7 bases). V was trimmed by 3 bases and J by 11 bases, leaving 21 bases between them. The CDR3 has 15 amino acids. Germline loops: CDR1 SGHTS, CDR2 YDEGEE. The DNA for the CDR3 is TGTGCCAGCAGCTCCCCGGGGACAGCGCGGGATCAGCAGTTCTTC. This codes for CASSSPGTARDQQFF. Combining the CDR3 with reference TRBV5-8 and TRBJ2-1 gives the whole variable domain EAGVTQSPTHLIKTRGQQATLRCSPISGHTSVYWYQQALGLGLQFLLWYDEGEERNRGNFPPRFSGRQFPNYSSELNVNALELEDSALYLCASSSPGTARDQQFFGPGTRLTVL.

This clonotype was recorded many times. This sequence joins TRBV12-3 or TRBV12-4 and TRBJ1-4, with D possibly TRBD1 on 5 matching bases. The germline V and J ends were trimmed by 5 bases and 7 bases, with 17 bases remaining between them. The CDR3 has 15 residues. This CDR3 reads CASSATSLGGEKLFF. The CDR3, as DNA: TGTGCCAGCAGTGCCACCAGCCTGGGGGGTGAAAAACTGTTTTTT.

This clonotype was detected only a few times. CDR3 in amino acids: CASMERGPVLGYTF. CDR3 in DNA: TGTGCCAGTATGGAACGTGGACCTGTCCTTGGCTACACCTTC. The chain combines TRBV19 with TRBJ1-2; D unclear. V dropped 7 bases and J dropped 7 bases, with 19 bases sitting between them. The CDR3 length is 14 residues. Germline lookup yields CDR1 LNHDA and CDR2 SQIVND (reference sequence).

This clonotype was counted a few times. The chain combines TRBV20-1 with TRBJ2-3, with D possibly TRBD2 on 5 matching bases. Germline CDR1 DFQATT, CDR2 SNEGSKA (reference sequence). CDR3 length: 14 amino acids. V lost 3 bases and J lost 4, with 14 bases in between. For the CDR3, the DNA is TGCAGTGCTAGCTCTAGCTTGACGGCAGATACGCAGTATTTT. It specifies CSASSSLTADTQYF.

This clonotype was observed many times. J is TRBJ2-1 and V is TRBV5-8, with D perhaps matching TRBD1 (6 bases). This CDR3 comprises 15 residues. Germline V gene lookup returns CDR1 SGHTS and CDR2 YDEGEE. V was shortened by 0 bases and J by 7 bases, with 14 bases between the two germline ends. This CDR3 is CASSLGGQGSNEQFF. In nucleotides, the CDR3 is TGTGCCAGCAGCTTGGGGGGGCAGGGCTCGAATGAGCAGTTCTTC.

This clonotype came up many times. The J gene is TRBJ2-1, the V gene TRBV20-1, with 8 bases lining up with TRBD2. With V trimmed by 0 bases and J by 7 bases, 11 bases remained unmatched. The CDR3 is 16 residues long. The V gene's germline CDR1 is DFQATT and CDR2 SNEGSKA (reference sequence). CDR3 bases: TGCAGTGCTAGAGATAGCCCAGCGGGGGATTTGAATGAGCAGTTCTTC. This sequence encodes CSARDSPAGDLNEQFF.

This rearrangement joins TRBV18 to TRBJ2-7, with D perhaps assigned TRBD1 or TRBD2 (5 bases each). Trimming took 2 bases from V and 3 from J, leaving 14 bases between them. The CDR3 runs to 15 residues. CDR1 and CDR2 (germline): KGHSH, LQKENI. The CDR3 loop reads CASSPEAGTLYEQYF. The CDR3 DNA reads as TGTGCCAGCTCACCAGAGGCTGGGACCCTCTACGAGCAGTACTTC.

This clonotype has a count of ten or more. The V call is TRBV7-2, the J call TRBJ2-1; TRBD1 matches at 7 bases. This CDR3 has 17 amino acids. CDR1 is SGHTA and CDR2 is FQGNSA in the germline V gene. The V segment lost 2 bases and the J segment 1 base; nucleotides outside the gene matches: 8. The CDR3 DNA reads TGTGCCAGCAGCTTACAGCCTACAGGGGTATCCTACAATGAGCAGTTCTTC. Translating gives CASSLQPTGVSYNEQFF.

This clonotype was detected ten times or more. The genes are TRBV27 and TRBJ2-1, with D tentatively TRBD1 (8 bases). Germline CDR1 MNHEY, CDR2 SMNVEV (reference sequence). V gave up 3 bases and J gave up 7 bases, with 13 bases separating them. This CDR3 comprises 14 residues. CDR3 residues: CASSFIQGGNEQFF. Written as DNA, the CDR3 is TGTGCCAGCAGTTTCATACAGGGGGGGAATGAGCAGTTCTTC.

V usage is TRBV19 and J usage is TRBJ2-3, with D unclear. Between the trimmed V and J ends, which lost 5 bases and 2 bases, there was a span of 8 bases. Germline V gene data show CDR1 as LNHDA and CDR2 as SQIVND (reference sequence). The CDR3 extends over 13 amino acids. Written as DNA, the CDR3 is TGTGCCAGTAGTCCTCCATACACAGATACGCAGTATTTT. Protein: CASSPPYTDTQYF.

This clonotype occurred many times. The V call is TRBV5-1, the J call TRBJ1-5, with 7 positions matching TRBD1. V lost 1 base, J lost 6 bases, and 4 bases stayed unmatched. The germline V gene has CDR1 SGHRS and CDR2 YFSETQ. There are 14 residues in the CDR3. CDR3 in amino acids: CASSLTGAGQPQHF. The CDR3, as DNA: TGCGCCAGCAGCTTGACAGGGGCTGGTCAGCCCCAGCATTTT.

Only a few counts were recorded for this clonotype. This chain uses TRBV19 with TRBJ2-7; TRBD1 matches at 7 bases. Germline loops: CDR1 LNHDA, CDR2 SQIVND (reference sequence). The J segment lost 4 bases and the V segment lost 2 bases, leaving 2 bases of the junction unmatched. This CDR3 contains 13 residues. The CDR3 region is CASSINRGYEQYF. In DNA form, the CDR3 reads TGTGCCAGTAGTATAAACAGGGGATACGAGCAGTACTTC.

This clonotype was seen many times. This chain links TRBV15 with TRBJ2-7, with D perhaps TRBD2 (5 bases). This CDR3 has 15 residues. Germline lookup yields CDR1 LNHNV and CDR2 YYDKDF (reference sequence). The V and J ends lost 4 bases and 4 bases respectively, with 17 bases between them. Here the CDR3 DNA reads TGTGCCACCAGCATTTCTTGGGAGATCCTTTACGAGCAGTACTTC. Protein: CATSISWEILYEQYF.

This clonotype has only a few counts. The chain is built from TRBV2 and TRBJ2-5; TRBD1 agrees at 7 bases. This CDR3 is built from 14 residues. Trimming removed 1 base from V and 2 bases from J; junction bases left unmatched: 1. CDR1 SNHLY and CDR2 FYNNEI come from the germline V gene. The CDR3: CASSEDRGQETQYF. The CDR3 DNA reads as TGTGCCAGCAGTGAAGACAGGGGACAAGAGACCCAGTACTTC.

This clonotype has ten or more counts. The gene calls are TRBV20-1 and TRBJ2-1, with TRBD2 matching 7 bases. This CDR3 spans 16 amino acids. J gave up 3 bases and V 6 bases, and 14 bases lay outside the gene matches. Germline CDR1 and CDR2: DFQATT and SNEGSKA (reference sequence). CDR3 in DNA: TGCAGTGCCGTAGGGAGGGGCGGGACCTACTACAATGAGCAGTTCTTC. Protein: CSAVGRGGTYYNEQFF.

This clonotype turned up a few times. V gene TRBV11-2 combines with J gene TRBJ2-5; 11 nucleotides agree with TRBD2. The CDR3 has 18 residues. CDR1 SGHAT and CDR2 FQNNGV come from the germline V gene. The trim removed 6 bases at V and 0 bases at J, leaving 12 bases unmatched. CDR3 sequence (DNA): TGTGCCAGCAGTCTCCCAGGGACTAGCGGATCCTACCAAGAGACCCAGTACTTC. Its translation: CASSLPGTSGSYQETQYF.

There are many counts of this clonotype. The chain combines TRBV29-1 with TRBJ1-5; D is possibly TRBD1 (6 bases). Germline CDR1 and CDR2: SQVTM and ANQGSEA. The germline V and J ends were trimmed by 6 bases and 2 bases, with 14 bases remaining between them. CDR3 size: 14 residues. In nucleotides, the CDR3 is TGCAGCGTGGGGGGGGGGCGCGGCAATCAGCCCCAGCATTTT. This encodes CSVGGGRGNQPQHF. Drawing the rest from reference TRBV29-1 and TRBJ1-5, the complete variable domain is SAVISQKPSRDICQRGTSLTIQCQVDSQVTMMFWYRQQPGQSLTLIATANQGSEATYESGFVIDKFPISRPNLTFSTLTVSNMSPEDSSIYLCSVGGGRGNQPQHFGDGTRLSIL.